The present entry profiles one T cell receptor (beta chain) with its context. The antigen remains undetermined. Trimming took off 4 bases at V and 3 bases at J, with 7 bases between the two ends. This CDR3 is built from 13 residues. The sample belongs to a study of T-cell memory formation after mild COVID-19. The study, taken as a whole, reports: The appearance of some responding clones in pre-infection memory suggested that cross-reactive memory joined.

TCRdb re-called the 5' RACE reads through MiXCR, storing one row per CDR3 protein. The data contain fewer than 60,000 distinct CDR3 sequences, about 30% of them singletons. This chain links TRBV12-3 or TRBV12-4 with TRBJ2-1, with D hard to call. Sequencing input: PBMCs or a T cell subset sorted from them (not recorded which). This receptor was identified in a man between 18 and 29 years old who had mild COVID-19 (a few samples of this study predate the infection). Cell type and time point are not known. CDR3 bases: TGTGCCAGCAGTTCATACAGCTACAATGAGCAGTTCTTC. Translated, it gives CASSSYSYNEQFF.